The 12 T cell receptor beta chains below all came from one sample that was sequenced in a study of post-analysis software for immune sequencing data. Prepared libraries of TCR beta cDNA carried unique molecular identifiers. One entry per CDR3 protein results from TCRdb running MiXCR on the PCR reads. Of hundreds of thousands of distinct CDR3 sequences in the sample, roughly 58% were seen once. Overall study results and limits: In patients, TRBV5-6, TRBV5-1 and TRBV20-1 belonged to five TRBV segments found more frequently than in controls.

These receptors have no identified antigens. Source material: blood. These receptors all come from a girl under 18 with multiple sclerosis.

This chain joins TRBV5-6 and TRBJ1-2; D is unclear. Germline V gene sequence: CDR1 SGHDT, CDR2 YYEEEE. The CDR3 consists of 15 residues. Trimming removed 6 bases at V and 6 bases at J, with 21 bases between. The CDR3 here is CASTHAARARHGYTF. In DNA, the CDR3 is TGTGCCAGCACCCACGCGGCGAGGGCGCGTCATGGCTACACCTTC.

The J gene is TRBJ1-2, the V gene TRBV6-2 or TRBV6-3, with TRBD1 matching 7 bases. Germline assignment: CDR1 MNHEY and CDR2 SVGEGT. The V gene end was trimmed by 5 bases and the J gene end by 3 bases; junction bases not matched to a gene: 12. This CDR3 region has 16 residues. This CDR3 is CASSPKRTGVDYGYTF. In DNA form, the CDR3 reads TGTGCCAGCAGTCCAAAACGAACAGGGGTTGACTATGGCTACACCTTC.

This chain joins TRBV5-1 and TRBJ1-1, with D possibly TRBD1 on 6 matching bases. The CDR3 extends over 13 amino acids. Trimming cost V 4 bases and J 1 base, with 8 bases left between them. Germline lookup yields CDR1 SGHRS and CDR2 YFSETQ. The CDR3 reads CASSGGPNTEAFF. The CDR3 DNA follows: TGCGCCAGCAGCGGGGGCCCGAACACTGAAGCTTTCTTT.

The gene calls are TRBV12-3 or TRBV12-4 and TRBJ2-1, with D unresolved. Trimming took 4 bases from V and 6 from J, leaving 19 bases between them. The CDR3 consists of 16 residues. CDR3 sequence reads: CASSYQRRAPGNEQFF. In nucleotides, the CDR3 is TGTGCCAGCAGTTACCAGAGACGGGCCCCTGGCAATGAGCAGTTCTTC.

The CDR3: CASSYGTTNGNREQFF. CDR3 in DNA: TGCGCCAGCAGCTACGGGACTACCAATGGGAATCGTGAGCAGTTCTTC. The chain has TRBV5-1 and TRBJ2-1; 7 bases map to TRBD2. CDR3 size: 16 residues. Trimming cost V 3 bases and J 9 bases; bases outside gene matches: 15. Looked up from germline, CDR1 is SGHRS and CDR2 is YFSETQ. Using reference TRBV5-1 and TRBJ2-1 for the parts outside the CDR3, the full variable domain is KAGVTQTPRYLIKTRGQQVTLSCSPISGHRSVSWYQQTPGQGLQFLFEYFSETQRNKGNFPGRFSGRQFSNSRSEMNVSTLELGDSALYLCASSYGTTNGNREQFFGPGTRLTVL.

The genes are TRBV11-2 and TRBJ2-3, with 13 bases aligning to TRBD2. The CDR3 consists of 15 residues. Germline loops: CDR1 SGHAT, CDR2 FQNNGV. J lost 6 bases, V lost 5 bases, and 5 bases had no gene match. The CDR3: CASSLTSGGLDTQYF. CDR3 sequence (DNA): TGTGCCAGCAGCCTGACTAGCGGGGGGCTGGATACGCAGTATTTT.

This clonotype has a single count. The V gene is TRBV29-1, the J gene TRBJ1-1; tentatively, D is TRBD1 (5 bases). Per germline, CDR1 SQVTM and CDR2 ANQGSEA. V was clipped by 3 bases and J by 1 base, with 15 bases between them. The CDR3 sequence is 15 residues long. The CDR3 nucleotides are TGCAGCGTTGAGTTACCGGCAGGGCAGAACACTGAAGCTTTCTTT. It translates to CSVELPAGQNTEAFF.

The chain links TRBV9 to TRBJ2-5; the D call may be TRBD1 or TRBD2 (5 bases each). The CDR3 loop spans 14 amino acids. Trimming shortened V by 0 bases and J by 5 bases, and 11 bases separated the two germline ends. Germline CDR1 reads SGDLS; CDR2 reads YYNGEE. The CDR3 coding sequence is TGTGCCAGCAGCGTAGAGCCCTGGGGGGAGACCCAGTACTTC. Its protein is CASSVEPWGETQYF.

This clonotype was seen more than once but under ten times. The V gene is TRBV20-1, the J gene TRBJ2-6, with TRBD1 identical over 7 bases. This CDR3 has 14 residues. The junction had 4 bases not matched to a gene; V was cut back by 6 bases and J by 2 bases. Looked up from germline, CDR1 is DFQATT and CDR2 is SNEGSKA (reference sequence). CDR3 coding DNA: TGCAGTGCCGAGGGGGCGGCTGGGGCCAACGTCCTGACTTTC. This translates into CSAEGAAGANVLTF.

The chain couples TRBV7-9 to TRBJ2-1; D unresolved. CDR3 length: 11 residues. V shed 5 bases and J shed 10 bases, with 9 bases lying between them. Germline loops: CDR1 SEHNR, CDR2 FQNEAQ (reference sequence). CDR3 sequence: CASSHLYEQFF. The CDR3 coding sequence is TGTGCCAGCAGCCATCTTTACGAGCAGTTCTTC.

This clonotype was counted only a few times. The V call is TRBV27, the J call TRBJ2-1; 11 bases agree with TRBD1. This CDR3 contains 13 residues. Germline CDR1 and CDR2: MNHEY and SMNVEV (reference sequence). The V and J ends lost 4 bases and 7 bases, in that order; junction bases with no gene match: 0. In DNA, the CDR3 is TGTGCCAGCAGTTGGGACAGGGGGAATGAGCAGTTCTTC. Encoded protein: CASSWDRGNEQFF.

V and J are TRBV3-1 and TRBJ2-1; D is possibly TRBD2 (6 bases). Gene TRBJ2-7 matches the end of the DNA better, so the J call may be wrong. The CDR3 runs to 15 residues. Germline values: CDR1 LGHDT, CDR2 YNNKEL (reference sequence). The chain's CDR3 is CASSSRGEARYEQYF. The CDR3 nucleotides read TGTGCCAGCAGCTCACGCGGGGAGGCAAGGTATGAGCAGTACTTC.